The clone carrying this T cell receptor (beta chain) showed up many times. The data were obtained in a study of early T cells in non-severe SARS-CoV-2 infection. The CDR3 spans 15 residues. Germline V gene lookup returns CDR1 MNHNY and CDR2 SVGAGI (reference sequence). Trimming took off 0 bases at V and 0 bases at J, with 8 bases between the two ends. A single record per CDR3 protein comes from TCRdb applying MiXCR to the 5' RACE reads. The data hold tens of thousands of distinct CDR3 sequences, with about 12% observed a single time. The source is an adult who was a healthcare worker with PCR-confirmed SARS-CoV-2 infection or an uninfected control (not recorded which). Source material: whole blood. The V and J genes are TRBV6-6 and TRBJ1-1; D remains unclear. CDR3 residues: CASSYSEFMNTEAFF. CDR3 bases: TGTGCCAGCAGTTACTCGGAATTCATGAACACTGAAGCTTTCTTT.